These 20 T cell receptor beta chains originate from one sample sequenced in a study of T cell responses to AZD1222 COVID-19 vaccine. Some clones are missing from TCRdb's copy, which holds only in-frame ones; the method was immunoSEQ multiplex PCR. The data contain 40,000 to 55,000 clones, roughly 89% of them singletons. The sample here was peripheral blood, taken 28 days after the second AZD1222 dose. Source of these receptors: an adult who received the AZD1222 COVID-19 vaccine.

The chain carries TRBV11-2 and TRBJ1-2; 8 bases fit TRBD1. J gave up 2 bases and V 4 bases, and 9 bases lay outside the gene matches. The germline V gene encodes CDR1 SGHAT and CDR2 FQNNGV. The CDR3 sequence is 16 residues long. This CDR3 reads CASSSVRTGPNYGYTF. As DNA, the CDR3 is TGTGCCAGCAGCTCCGTCCGGACAGGGCCCAACTATGGCTACACCTTC.

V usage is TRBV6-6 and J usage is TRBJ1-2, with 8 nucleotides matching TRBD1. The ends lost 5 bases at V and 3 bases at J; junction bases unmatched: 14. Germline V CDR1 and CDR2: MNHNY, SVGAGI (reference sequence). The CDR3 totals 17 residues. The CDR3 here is CASSPDRGTSGYYGYTF. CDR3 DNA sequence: TGTGCCAGCAGTCCTGACAGGGGCACGTCGGGTTACTATGGCTACACCTTC.

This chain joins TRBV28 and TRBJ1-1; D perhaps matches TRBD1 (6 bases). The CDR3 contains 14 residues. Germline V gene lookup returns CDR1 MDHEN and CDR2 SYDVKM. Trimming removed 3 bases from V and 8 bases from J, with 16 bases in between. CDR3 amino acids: CASSFPPGTMEAFF. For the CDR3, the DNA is TGTGCCAGCAGTTTCCCCCCCGGGACAATGGAAGCTTTCTTT.

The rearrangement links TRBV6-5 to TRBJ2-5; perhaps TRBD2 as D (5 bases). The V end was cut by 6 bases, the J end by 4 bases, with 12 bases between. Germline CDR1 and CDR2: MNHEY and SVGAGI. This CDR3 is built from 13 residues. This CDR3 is CASRRTSGETQYF. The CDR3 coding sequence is TGTGCCAGCAGGAGAACTAGTGGAGAGACCCAGTACTTC.

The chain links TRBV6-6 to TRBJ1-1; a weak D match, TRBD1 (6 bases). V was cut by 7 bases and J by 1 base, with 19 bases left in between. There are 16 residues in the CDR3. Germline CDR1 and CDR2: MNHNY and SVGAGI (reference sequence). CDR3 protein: CASTSYMAGANTEAFF. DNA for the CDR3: TGTGCCAGCACCTCTTACATGGCAGGGGCGAACACTGAAGCTTTCTTT.

CDR3 sequence: CASSLQGAGSRSGNTIYF. The CDR3 DNA sequence: TGTGCCAGCAGCCTACAGGGGGCAGGTTCGCGCTCTGGAAACACCATATATTTT. The rearrangement joins TRBV3-1 (or the pseudogene TRBV3-2) to TRBJ1-3; 9 bases match TRBD1. CDR1 and CDR2 (germline): LGHDT, YNNKEL (reference sequence). V dropped 4 bases and J dropped 0; count of bases not matched to a gene: 10. CDR3 length: 18 residues.

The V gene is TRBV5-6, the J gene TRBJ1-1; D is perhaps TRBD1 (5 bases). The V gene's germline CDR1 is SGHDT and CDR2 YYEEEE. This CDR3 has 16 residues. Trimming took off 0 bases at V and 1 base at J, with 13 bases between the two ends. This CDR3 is CASSLARAGPNTEAFF. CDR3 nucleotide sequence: TGTGCCAGCAGCTTGGCTCGGGCAGGGCCGAACACTGAAGCTTTCTTT.

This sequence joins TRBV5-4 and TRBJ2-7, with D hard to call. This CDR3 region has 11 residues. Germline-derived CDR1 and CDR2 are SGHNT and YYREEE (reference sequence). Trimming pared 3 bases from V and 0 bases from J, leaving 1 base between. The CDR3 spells CASSSSYEQYF. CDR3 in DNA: TGTGCCAGCAGCTCCTCCTACGAGCAGTACTTC.

The chain's CDR3 is CASSRGQGASDTQYF. The CDR3, as DNA: TGTGCCAGCAGCCGAGGACAGGGGGCTTCGGATACGCAGTATTTT. The chain recombines TRBV7-8 with TRBJ2-3; 11 bases align to TRBD1. The CDR3 runs 15 residues. Germline CDR1 is SGHVS and CDR2 is FQNEAQ. V trimming: 5 bases; J trimming: 6 bases; junction bases outside the gene matches: 7.

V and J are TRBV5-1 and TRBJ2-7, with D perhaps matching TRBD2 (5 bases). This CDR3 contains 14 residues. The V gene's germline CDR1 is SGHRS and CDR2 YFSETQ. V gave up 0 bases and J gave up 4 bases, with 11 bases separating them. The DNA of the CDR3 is TGCGCCAGCAGCTTGGCTTCTGGGAGTTACGAGCAGTACTTC. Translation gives CASSLASGSYEQYF.

The DNA of the CDR3 is TGTGCCAGCAGTTACCGGGGGAACACTGAAGCTTTCTTT. This translates into CASSYRGNTEAFF. The chain links TRBV6-5 to TRBJ1-1; D remains ambiguous. Germline lookup yields CDR1 MNHEY and CDR2 SVGAGI. Trimming shortened V by 2 bases and J by 1 base, and 5 bases separated the two germline ends. The CDR3 is 13 residues long.

The DNA of the CDR3 is TGCGCCAGCAGCCAACCCTATAAGGGGACAGAGCAGTTCTTC. Translating gives CASSQPYKGTEQFF. The chain combines TRBV4-1 with TRBJ2-1; D perhaps matches TRBD1 (6 bases). The CDR3 consists of 14 residues. From germline, CDR1 is MGHRA and CDR2 YSYEKL. Trimming stripped 2 bases from V and 10 bases from J, with 15 bases between.

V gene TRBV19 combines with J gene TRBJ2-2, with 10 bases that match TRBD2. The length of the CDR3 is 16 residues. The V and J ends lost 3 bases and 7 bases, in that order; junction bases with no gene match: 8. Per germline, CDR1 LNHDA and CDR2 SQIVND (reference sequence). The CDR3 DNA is TGTGCCAGTAGTATTACTGCGACTAGCGGGCACGGGGAGCTGTTTTTT. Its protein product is CASSITATSGHGELFF. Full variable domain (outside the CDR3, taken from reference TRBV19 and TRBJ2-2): DGGITQSPKYLFRKEGQNVTLSCEQNLNHDAMYWYRQDPGQGLRLIYYSQIVNDFQKGDIAEGYSVSREKKESFPLTVTSAQKNPTAFYLCASSITATSGHGELFFGEGSRLTVL.

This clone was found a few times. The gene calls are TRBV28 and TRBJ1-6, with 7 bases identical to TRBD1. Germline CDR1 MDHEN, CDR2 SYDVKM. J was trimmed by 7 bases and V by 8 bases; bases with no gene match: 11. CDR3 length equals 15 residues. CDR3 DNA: TGTGCCAGCCTCAGGTCGGGACAGCCAAATTCACCCCTCCACTTT. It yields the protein CASLRSGQPNSPLHF.

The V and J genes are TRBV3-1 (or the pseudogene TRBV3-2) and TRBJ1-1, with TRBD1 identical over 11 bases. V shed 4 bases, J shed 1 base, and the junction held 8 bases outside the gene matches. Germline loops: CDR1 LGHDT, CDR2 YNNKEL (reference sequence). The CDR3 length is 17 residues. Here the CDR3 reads CASSPWTGGLTNTEAFF. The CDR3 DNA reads TGTGCCAGCAGCCCCTGGACAGGGGGCTTAACGAACACTGAAGCTTTCTTT.

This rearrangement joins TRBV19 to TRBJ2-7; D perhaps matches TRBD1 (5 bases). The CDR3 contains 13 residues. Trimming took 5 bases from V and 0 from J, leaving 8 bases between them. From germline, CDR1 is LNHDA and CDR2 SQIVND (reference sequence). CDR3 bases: TGTGCCAGTAGTCTCAGGGTCTCCTACGAGCAGTACTTC. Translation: CASSLRVSYEQYF.

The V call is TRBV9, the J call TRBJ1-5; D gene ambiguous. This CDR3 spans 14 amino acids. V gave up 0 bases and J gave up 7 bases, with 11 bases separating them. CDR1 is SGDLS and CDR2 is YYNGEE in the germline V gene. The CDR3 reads CASSVGGRGQPQHF. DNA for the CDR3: TGTGCCAGCAGCGTAGGTGGGAGAGGGCAGCCCCAGCATTTT.

The DNA of the CDR3 is TGCAGCGCCGGGACTCATCTCAATGAAAAACTGTTTTTT. It translates to CSAGTHLNEKLFF. The genes are TRBV29-1 and TRBJ1-4; D possibly corresponds to TRBD1 (5 bases). This CDR3 has 13 amino acids. V was trimmed by 7 bases and J by 5 bases, leaving 14 bases between them. CDR1 SQVTM and CDR2 ANQGSEA come from the germline V gene.

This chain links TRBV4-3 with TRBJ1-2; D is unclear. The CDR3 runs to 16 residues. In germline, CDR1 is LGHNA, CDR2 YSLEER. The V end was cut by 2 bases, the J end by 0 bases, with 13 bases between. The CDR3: CASSQPPGKANYGYTF. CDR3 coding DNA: TGCGCCAGCAGCCAACCCCCGGGAAAAGCTAACTATGGCTACACCTTC.

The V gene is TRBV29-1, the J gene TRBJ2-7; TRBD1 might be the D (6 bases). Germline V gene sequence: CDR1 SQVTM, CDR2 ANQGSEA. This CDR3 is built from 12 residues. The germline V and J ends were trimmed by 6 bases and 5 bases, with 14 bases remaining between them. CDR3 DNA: TGCAGCGTCCTAACAGGGTTCGACGAGCAGTACTTC. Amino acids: CSVLTGFDEQYF.